The sequence of this TCR beta chain was determined in a study of beta chain features in type 1 diabetes. Study-wide points: Sequencing of cDNA might inflate the share of cells that strongly express TCR. Shortening that was moderate but significant affected the TCRB CDR3s of Type 1 diabetes patients in all four CD4+ subsets.

Trimming stripped 2 bases from V and 7 bases from J, with 15 bases between. Germline V gives CDR1 MGHRA, CDR2 YSYEKL. This CDR3 is built from 14 residues. About this clone itself: The antigen is not known.

Expressed TCRB transcripts were sequenced after all isolated RNA was converted to cDNA. About 3.9 million reads on average were seen across naive, central memory and regulatory T cell samples. Clones were sequenced by immunoSEQ multiplex PCR, and TCRdb holds only the in-frame ones, with some missing. This table holds 250,000 to 300,000 clones, roughly a quarter found once. The chain carries TRBV4-1 and TRBJ2-7, with D perhaps matching TRBD2 (6 bases). This clonotype was obtained from a woman aged 25 to 39 with type 1 diabetes. Sequencing used naive CD4+ T cells from blood. CDR3 nucleotide sequence: TGCGCCAGCAGCCAACCGGCCGGGGCGGGGGAGCAGTACTTC. Protein sequence: CASSQPAGAGEQYF.